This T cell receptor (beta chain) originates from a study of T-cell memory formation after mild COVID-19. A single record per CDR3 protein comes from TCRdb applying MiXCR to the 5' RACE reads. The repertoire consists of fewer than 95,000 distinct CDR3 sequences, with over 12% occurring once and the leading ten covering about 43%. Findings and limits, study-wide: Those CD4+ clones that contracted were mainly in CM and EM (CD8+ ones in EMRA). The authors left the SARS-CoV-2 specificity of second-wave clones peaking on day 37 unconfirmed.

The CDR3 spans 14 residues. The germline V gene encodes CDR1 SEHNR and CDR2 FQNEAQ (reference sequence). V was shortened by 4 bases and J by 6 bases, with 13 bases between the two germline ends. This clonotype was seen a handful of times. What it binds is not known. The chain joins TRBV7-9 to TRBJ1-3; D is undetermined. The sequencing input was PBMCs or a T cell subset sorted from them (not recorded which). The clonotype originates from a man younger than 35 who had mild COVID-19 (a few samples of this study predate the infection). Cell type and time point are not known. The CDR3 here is CASSSGWEKNTIYF. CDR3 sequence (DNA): TGTGCCAGCAGCTCCGGCTGGGAGAAAAACACCATATATTTT.